This TCR beta chain appears in the sequencing data of a study of T cells in localized non-small cell lung cancer (dated by TCRdb to 2018 to 2021). Regarding the research as a whole: Comparing tumors with uninvolved tumor-adjacent lungs, the study looked at the T cell repertoires of roughly 250 patients with early-stage NSCLC. The cohort consisted of approximately 240 treatment-naive NSCLC patients whose localized lung tumors had been resected. A mean age of approximately 66 years was recorded for the NSCLC patients, of whom roughly 130 were male and more than 95 were female. General findings and caveats noted by the study authors: Because the study design was exploratory, TCR variables were selected using unadjusted p-values without false-discovery rate correction. A median of approximately 53 of the top 100 tumor clones turned up in the paired uninvolved adjacent lung, and fewer than 35 of those clones also ranked among the top 100 of that same adjacent lung. Multi-region tumor sequencing was not performed, so intratumor heterogeneity could not be excluded. Uninvolved tumor-adjacent lung showed the highest T cell clonality, higher than tumor, which suggests more focused antigenic responses in the uninvolved tumor-adjacent lung. Longer overall survival was associated with higher T cell density in blood, whereas shorter survival was associated with higher clonality in adjacent lung.

The immunoSEQ Assay was used to sequence TCR beta CDR3 regions from DNA. In the source study's methods: T cell density was computed as TCR beta template counts normalized to usable DNA estimated by amplifying housekeeping genes. Using the preseqR package, richness was estimated by extrapolating to 120,000 templates for tissue samples and 400,000 templates for PBMC samples. Clonality was taken to be one minus Pielou's evenness. To identify tissue-enriched TCRs, differential abundance testing was run on productive amino-acid clonotypes with a minimum total count of 5 and an alpha of 0.1. The Jaccard Index and the Morisita Overlap Index were used to quantify repertoire overlap between compartments. GLIPH grouped TCR beta CDR3s together with public tetramer-defined viral CDR3s, and a viral motif had to include at least three viral sequences and show V-gene enrichment. TCRdb holds this immuneACCESS table with in-frame rearrangements only. Some clones are missing; in checked studies, unresolved V genes explain under half, and the rest has no known cause. V, J and clone size are taken as reported in that table, and D and trimming were inferred from the DNA itself. This sample gives under 3,000 clones in total; 30% to 40% of them show up just once. The top ten constitute around 9.8% of the sample.

At diagnosis, tumor, uninvolved tumor-adjacent lung and peripheral blood were collected and then preserved as a mix of FFPE and fresh-frozen material. As to this clone: No cognate antigen has been identified for it. Per-nucleotide qualities are absent, and no much larger clonotype sits a single base away.

V has 5 bases trimmed and J has 3 bases trimmed; junction bases matching no gene number 6. The CDR3 holds 15 amino acids from the cysteine to the phenylalanine. CDR3 DNA is the only sequence kept; it has 45 bases, read in frame from the first base. The germline V gene sets CDR1 to MDHEN and CDR2 to SYDVKM. The chain is made from TRBV28 and TRBJ2-5, with 10 central nucleotides matching TRBD2. Here the sequenced sample was lung tumor tissue, taken before any cancer treatment. This clonotype was obtained from a male donor aged 60 or over with stage I squamous cell lung carcinoma. The CDR3 has the sequence CASSRASGSKETQYF. The DNA is as follows: TGTGCCAGCAGTCGCGCTAGCGGGAGTAAAGAGACCCAGTACTTC.